One sample yielded the 8 T cell receptor beta chains listed below, sequenced in a study of CD8+ T cells in alopecia areata (dated by TCRdb to 2017 to 2018). Preparation of the library involved the immunoSEQ multiplex PCR assay. RNA was extracted from all samples and reverse transcribed into cDNA, which served as template for TCR sequencing. TCRdb's version of the immuneACCESS table is confined to in-frame rearrangements and falls short of the full clone set. An unresolved V gene accounts for under half of the shortfall where checked; the remainder is of unknown origin. This sample is represented by fewer than 90,000 clones; 51% of them were singletons. The ten largest make up approximately 5.4% of the sample. Sequencing input: NKG2D-high CD8+ T cells sorted from blood. The sample's cell subset or site, from its label and the paper: sorted CD8+ NKG2D-high blood T cells. The source of these receptors is a human donor with alopecia areata.

The chain is built from TRBV29-1 and TRBJ2-7; 8 nucleotides line up with TRBD2. Germline values: CDR1 SQVTM, CDR2 ANQGSEA. The ends lost 7 bases at V and 5 bases at J; junction bases unmatched: 10. This CDR3 comprises 13 residues. CDR3: CSARGGAVDEQYF. CDR3 bases: TGCAGCGCCCGGGGGGGCGCGGTCGACGAGCAGTACTTC.

The chain carries TRBV4-2 and TRBJ2-5, with 7 bases matching TRBD1. V lost 0 bases, J lost 4 bases, and 5 bases stayed unmatched. This CDR3 has 15 amino acids. From germline, CDR1 is LGHNA and CDR2 YNFKEQ. The CDR3 protein is CASSQDQYRGETQYF. CDR3 DNA: TGTGCCAGCAGCCAAGATCAGTACAGGGGAGAGACCCAGTACTTC.

The V gene is TRBV9, the J gene TRBJ2-2, with 7 positions matching TRBD2. Germline V lookup: CDR1 SGDLS, CDR2 YYNGEE. The CDR3 runs to 16 residues. Trimming at V came to 3 bases and at J to 5 bases, leaving 10 bases not matched to a gene. The CDR3 coding sequence is TGTGCCAGCAGCGATAGGGACGGCGGGAGAACCGGGGAGCTGTTTTTT. It encodes CASSDRDGGRTGELFF.

The chain joins TRBV30 to TRBJ2-7; weak D call: TRBD1 (6 bases). CDR3 length: 13 amino acids. Germline V lookup: CDR1 GTSNPN, CDR2 SVGIG (reference sequence). V was shortened by 7 bases and J by 5 bases, with 18 bases between the two germline ends. The CDR3 spells CASTGTRNDEQYF. The CDR3 DNA follows: TGTGCCTCCACTGGGACAAGAAACGACGAGCAGTACTTC.

This clone has a handful of counts. The chain links TRBV28 to TRBJ1-1, with 7 bases fitting TRBD1. Germline V gene data show CDR1 as MDHEN and CDR2 as SYDVKM. Germline trimming cut 6 bases from V and 0 bases from J; bases unmatched to any gene: 7. This CDR3 has 15 residues. This CDR3 is CASRQPDRLNTEAFF. CDR3 DNA: TGTGCCAGCAGGCAACCGGACAGGTTGAACACTGAAGCTTTCTTT.

This clone has a handful of counts. CDR3 nucleotides: TGTGCCAGCAGCAACGGGGGCTTCACTGAAGCTTTCTTT. Amino acids: CASSNGGFTEAFF. The genes are TRBV5-6 and TRBJ1-1; TRBD1 might be the D (6 bases). Germline CDR1 and CDR2: SGHDT and YYEEEE. CDR3 length equals 13 residues. V lost 4 bases and J 4 bases, leaving 11 bases between the germline ends. Full variable domain (outside the CDR3, taken from reference TRBV5-6 and TRBJ1-1): DAGVTQSPTHLIKTRGQQVTLRCSPKSGHDTVSWYQQALGQGPQFIFQYYEEEERQRGNFPDRFSGHQFPNYSSELNVNALLLGDSALYLCASSNGGFTEAFFGQGTRLTVV.

The V call is TRBV23-1, the J call TRBJ1-5; the D gene is possibly TRBD1 (5 bases). TRBV23-1 carries the ORF label, with uncertain function. The CDR3 has 17 residues. V was pared by 0 bases and J by 3 bases, with 15 bases between. This CDR3 reads CASSQSLGQGTNQPQHF. The DNA of the CDR3 is TGCGCCAGCAGTCAATCTTTGGGGCAGGGTACCAATCAGCCCCAGCATTTT.

The chain employs TRBV13 and TRBJ2-1; the match to TRBD1 covers 7 bases. V lost 5 bases to trimming and J lost 2 bases; unmatched junction nucleotides: 6. Per the germline V gene, CDR1 is PRHDT and CDR2 is FYEKMQ (reference sequence). The CDR3 runs 15 residues. The CDR3 DNA reads as TGTGCCAGCAGCCAACCGGGACAGCCCTACAATGAGCAGTTCTTC. Translating it yields CASSQPGQPYNEQFF.